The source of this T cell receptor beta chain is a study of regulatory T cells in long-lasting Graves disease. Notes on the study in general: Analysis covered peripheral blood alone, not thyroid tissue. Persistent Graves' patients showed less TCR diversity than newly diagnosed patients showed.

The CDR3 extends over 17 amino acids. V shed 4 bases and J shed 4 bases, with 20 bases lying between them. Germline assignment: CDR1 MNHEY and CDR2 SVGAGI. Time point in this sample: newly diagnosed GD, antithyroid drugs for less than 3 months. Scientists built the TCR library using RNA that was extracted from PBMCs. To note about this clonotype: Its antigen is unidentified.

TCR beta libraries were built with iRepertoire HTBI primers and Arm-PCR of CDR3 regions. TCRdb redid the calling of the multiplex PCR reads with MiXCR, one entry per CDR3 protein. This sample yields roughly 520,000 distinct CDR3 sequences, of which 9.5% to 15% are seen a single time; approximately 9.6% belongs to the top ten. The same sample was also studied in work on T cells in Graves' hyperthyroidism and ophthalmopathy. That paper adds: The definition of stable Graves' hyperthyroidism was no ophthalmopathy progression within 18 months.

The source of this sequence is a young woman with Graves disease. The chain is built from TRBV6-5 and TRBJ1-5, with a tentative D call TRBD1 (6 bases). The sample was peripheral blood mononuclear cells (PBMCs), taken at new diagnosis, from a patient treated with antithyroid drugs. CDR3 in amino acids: CASSSLGGLYSNQPQHF. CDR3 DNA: TGTGCCAGCAGTTCTCTGGGGGGGCTTTACTCGAATCAGCCCCAGCATTTT.